Presented here are 8 T cell receptor beta chains from one specimen sequenced in a study of blood T cell repertoires in COVID-19. Here immunoSEQ multiplex PCR was the method, and the copy in TCRdb shows in-frame clones only, minus some. This table holds some 250,000 clones, approximately 83% found once. Source material: PBMCs or T cells enriched from blood (not recorded which). The origin of the receptors is a woman aged 45-60 years who had recovered from COVID-19.

The chain carries TRBV9 and TRBJ1-3; 10 bases are shared with TRBD1. The CDR3 has 20 residues. V lost 0 bases and J lost 0; bases outside the gene matches: 12. In germline, CDR1 is SGDLS, CDR2 YYNGEE. In DNA, the CDR3 is TGTGCCAGCAGCGTAGCCCCACGAATGACAGGGGGCAGCTCTGGAAACACCATATATTTT. This gives the protein CASSVAPRMTGGSSGNTIYF.

This clone was counted between two and nine times. This chain joins TRBV5-1 and TRBJ2-2; 10 nucleotides align to TRBD2. The CDR3 totals 17 residues. With 2 bases clipped from V and 6 bases from J, the junction kept 10 bases outside the gene matches. Germline V CDR1 and CDR2: SGHRS, YFSETQ. CDR3 protein: CASSFTLAGGAPGELFF. In nucleotides, the CDR3 is TGCGCCAGCAGCTTCACCTTAGCGGGAGGCGCCCCCGGGGAGCTGTTTTTT.

V gene TRBV28 combines with J gene TRBJ2-1; 10 nucleotides align to TRBD2. The CDR3 length is 16 residues. Germline loops: CDR1 MDHEN, CDR2 SYDVKM. V lost 2 bases, J lost 2 bases, and 3 bases stayed unmatched. The CDR3 loop is CASSLEREGTYNEQFF. The CDR3 nucleotides read TGTGCCAGCAGTTTAGAGCGGGAGGGCACCTACAATGAGCAGTTCTTC.

This clone was detected only a few times. This rearrangement joins TRBV19 to TRBJ2-7, with D perhaps matching TRBD1 (6 bases). The CDR3 consists of 13 residues. Trimming removed 6 bases at V and 1 base at J, with 10 bases between. CDR1 LNHDA and CDR2 SQIVND come from the germline V gene (reference sequence). CDR3 DNA: TGTGCCAGTAGATTGGGACAATCCTACGAGCAGTACTTC. This translates into CASRLGQSYEQYF.

The chain carries TRBV7-8 and TRBJ2-7; TRBD2 agrees at 8 bases. The CDR3 loop spans 22 amino acids. V was clipped by 6 bases and J by 6 bases; unmatched bases: 34. Germline assignment: CDR1 SGHVS and CDR2 FQNEAQ. The CDR3 sequence is CASSRGPPSGSWISTQFSEQYF. The DNA of the CDR3 is TGTGCCAGCAGTCGGGGCCCCCCAAGCGGGAGTTGGATCTCTACTCAATTCTCCGAGCAGTACTTC.

The chain combines TRBV4-1 with TRBJ2-7, with TRBD2 matching over 7 bases. The CDR3 extends over 16 amino acids. The V gene's germline CDR1 is MGHRA and CDR2 YSYEKL. The V and J ends lost 3 bases and 2 bases, in that order; junction bases with no gene match: 10. The CDR3 is CASSQMGGEDTYEQYF. As DNA, the CDR3 is TGCGCCAGCAGCCAGATGGGAGGGGAAGATACCTACGAGCAGTACTTC.

The J gene is TRBJ2-5, the V gene TRBV10-1; 8 positions agree with TRBD1. The CDR3 loop spans 15 amino acids. The germline CDR1 and CDR2 sequences are WNHNN and SYGVQD (reference sequence). The J segment lost 5 bases and the V segment lost 6 bases, leaving 11 bases of the junction unmatched. For the CDR3, the DNA is TGCGCCAGCAGCCCCAGGACAGGGCGGGCGGAGACCCAGTACTTC. This codes for CASSPRTGRAETQYF.

The V and J genes are TRBV7-3 and TRBJ2-3; 7 nucleotides agree with TRBD2. The CDR3 has 14 amino acids. J gave up 2 bases and V 4 bases, and 3 bases lay outside the gene matches. The germline gives CDR1 SGHTA, CDR2 FQGTGA. The CDR3 loop is CASSSAGYTDTQYF. The CDR3 DNA reads TGTGCCAGCAGCTCAGCGGGATACACAGATACGCAGTATTTT.